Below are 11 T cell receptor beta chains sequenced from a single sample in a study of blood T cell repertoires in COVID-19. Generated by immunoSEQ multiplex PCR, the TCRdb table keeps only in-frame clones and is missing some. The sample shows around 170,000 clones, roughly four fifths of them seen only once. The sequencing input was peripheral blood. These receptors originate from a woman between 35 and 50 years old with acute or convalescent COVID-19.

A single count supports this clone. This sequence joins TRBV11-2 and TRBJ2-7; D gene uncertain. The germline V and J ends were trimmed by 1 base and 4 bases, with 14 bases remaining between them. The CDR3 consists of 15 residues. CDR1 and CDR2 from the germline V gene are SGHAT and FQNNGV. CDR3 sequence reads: CASSLGQFGPYEQYF. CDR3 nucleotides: TGTGCCAGCAGCTTAGGGCAATTTGGGCCTTACGAGCAGTACTTC.

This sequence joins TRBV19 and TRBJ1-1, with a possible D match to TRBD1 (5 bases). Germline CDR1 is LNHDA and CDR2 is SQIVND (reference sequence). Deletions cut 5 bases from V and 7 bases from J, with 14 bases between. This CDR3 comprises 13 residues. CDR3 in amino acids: CASSVTSGGEAFF. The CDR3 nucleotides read TGTGCCAGTAGTGTAACAAGCGGGGGTGAAGCTTTCTTT.

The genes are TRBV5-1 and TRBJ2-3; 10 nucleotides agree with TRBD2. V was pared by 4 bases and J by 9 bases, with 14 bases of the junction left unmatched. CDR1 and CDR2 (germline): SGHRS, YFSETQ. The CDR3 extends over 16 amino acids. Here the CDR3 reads CASSPPSLAGEGTQYF. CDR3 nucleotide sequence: TGCGCCAGCAGCCCCCCTTCGCTAGCGGGAGAGGGGACGCAGTATTTT.

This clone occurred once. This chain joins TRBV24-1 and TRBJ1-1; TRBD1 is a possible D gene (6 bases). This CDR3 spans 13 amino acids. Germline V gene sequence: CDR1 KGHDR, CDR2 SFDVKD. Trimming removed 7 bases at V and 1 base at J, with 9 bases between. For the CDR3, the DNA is TGTGCCACCAGCGGACAGCAGAACACTGAAGCTTTCTTT. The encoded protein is CATSGQQNTEAFF.

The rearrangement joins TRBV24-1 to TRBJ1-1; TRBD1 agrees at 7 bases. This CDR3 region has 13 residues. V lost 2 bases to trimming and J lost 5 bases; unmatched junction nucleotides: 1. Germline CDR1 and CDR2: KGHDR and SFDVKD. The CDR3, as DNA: TGTGCCACCAGTGATTGGGGACAGACTGAAGCTTTCTTT. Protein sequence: CATSDWGQTEAFF.

The CDR3 DNA reads as TGTGCCAGCAGCAAAGGAGGTACCGGCAATCAGCCCCAGCATTTT. It is translated as CASSKGGTGNQPQHF. The chain combines TRBV21-1 with TRBJ1-5. TRBV21-1 is a pseudogene. The CDR3 sequence is 15 residues long.

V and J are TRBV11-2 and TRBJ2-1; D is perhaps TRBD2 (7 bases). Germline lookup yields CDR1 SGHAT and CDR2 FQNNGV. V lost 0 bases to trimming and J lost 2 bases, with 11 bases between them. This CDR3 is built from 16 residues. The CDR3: CASSLDGGGAYNEQFF. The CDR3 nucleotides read TGTGCCAGCAGCTTAGATGGAGGGGGGGCCTACAATGAGCAGTTCTTC.

The CDR3 coding sequence is TGTGCCAGTTTGGGACAGACAACCCTTAATGAGCAGTTCTTC. It codes for CASLGQTTLNEQFF. The chain is built from TRBV18 and TRBJ2-1, with 7 bases lining up with TRBD1. The junction had 12 bases not matched to a gene; V was cut back by 9 bases and J by 7 bases. The germline CDR1 and CDR2 sequences are KGHSH and LQKENI. The CDR3 covers 14 residues.

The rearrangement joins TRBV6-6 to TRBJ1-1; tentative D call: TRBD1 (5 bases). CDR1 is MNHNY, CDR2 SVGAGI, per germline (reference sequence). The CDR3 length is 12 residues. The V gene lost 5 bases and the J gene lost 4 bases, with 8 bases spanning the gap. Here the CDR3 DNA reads TGTGCCAGCAGTCCCGGGGGCACTGAAGCTTTCTTT. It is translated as CASSPGGTEAFF.

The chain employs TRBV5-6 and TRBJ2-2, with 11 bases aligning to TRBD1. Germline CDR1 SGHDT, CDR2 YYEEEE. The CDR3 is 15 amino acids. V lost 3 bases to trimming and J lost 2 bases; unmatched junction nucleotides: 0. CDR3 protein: CASSWTGGNTGELFF. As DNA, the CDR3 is TGTGCCAGCAGCTGGACAGGGGGCAACACCGGGGAGCTGTTTTTT. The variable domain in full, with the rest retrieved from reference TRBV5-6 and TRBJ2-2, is DAGVTQSPTHLIKTRGQQVTLRCSPKSGHDTVSWYQQALGQGPQFIFQYYEEEERQRGNFPDRFSGHQFPNYSSELNVNALLLGDSALYLCASSWTGGNTGELFFGEGSRLTVL.

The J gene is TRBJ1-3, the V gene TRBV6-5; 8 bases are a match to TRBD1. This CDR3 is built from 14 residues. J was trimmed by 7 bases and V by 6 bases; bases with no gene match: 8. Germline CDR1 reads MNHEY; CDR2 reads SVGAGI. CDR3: CASRVLDRVNTIYF. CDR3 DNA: TGTGCCAGCAGGGTGCTGGACAGGGTTAACACCATATATTTT.